This entry lists 30 T cell receptor beta chains sequenced from one sample in a study of regulatory T cells in long-lasting Graves disease. Described time point: persistent/refractory GD, antithyroid drugs over 5 years with positive TRAb. The TCR library was made from RNA that had been extracted from PBMCs in TRIzol. The authors built TCR beta libraries using iRepertoire HTBI primers and Arm-PCR of CDR3 regions. TCRdb reprocessed the multiplex PCR reads via MiXCR and lists one record per CDR3 protein. The repertoire includes 400,000 or so distinct CDR3 sequences, less than 25% of them detected once, and less than 25% sits in the top ten. The sample in question was peripheral blood mononuclear cells (PBMCs), obtained when the disease was refractory, from a patient treated with antithyroid drugs. The receptors originated from a female donor with Graves disease.

On this clonotype itself: The conserved phenylalanine or tryptophan is not found at the CDR3 terminus, so this likely reflects a read error. The CDR3 sequence is CASSLEGYGYTL. In DNA form, the CDR3 reads TGTGCCAGCAGCTTAGAAGGTTATGGCTACACCCTC. V gene TRBV7-2 combines with J gene TRBJ1-2, with D hard to call. Germline CDR1 is SGHTA and CDR2 is FQGNSA. With 1 base removed from V and 5 bases from J, the gap between germline ends came to 5 bases. This CDR3 spans 12 amino acids.

This clonotype was counted at least ten times. The chain recombines TRBV11-1 with TRBJ2-7, with unresolved D. The CDR3 is made up of 13 amino acids. Germline-derived CDR1 and CDR2 are SGHAT and FQDESV (reference sequence). V lost 1 base and J 1 base, leaving 5 bases between the germline ends. CDR3 protein: CASSLVQSYEQYF. Here the CDR3 DNA reads TGTGCCAGCAGCTTAGTGCAGTCCTACGAGCAGTACTTC. Looking up the rest from reference TRBV11-1 and TRBJ2-7 gives the full variable domain: EAEVAQSPRYKITEKSQAVAFWCDPISGHATLYWYRQILGQGPELLVQFQDESVVDDSQLPKDRFSAERLKGVDSTLKIQPAELGDSAMYLCASSLVQSYEQYFGPGTRLTVT.

A few counts support this clonotype. V is TRBV7-2 and J is TRBJ2-5; 10 positions agree with TRBD1. CDR1 SGHTA and CDR2 FQGNSA come from the germline V gene. After removal of 4 bases from V and 11 bases from J, the junction contained 7 bases not matched to a gene. CDR3 size: 13 residues. The CDR3 spells CASSSDRGMGQYF. CDR3 DNA: TGTGCCAGCAGCTCGGACAGGGGGATGGGTCAGTACTTC.

This clonotype was recorded at least ten times. The chain employs TRBV29-1 and TRBJ1-2, with 8 nucleotides matching TRBD1. The J segment lost 3 bases and the V segment lost 0 bases, leaving 3 bases of the junction unmatched. CDR1 and CDR2 (germline): SQVTM, ANQGSEA. The CDR3 runs 14 residues. CDR3 residues: CSVEEAGGYYGYTF. DNA of the CDR3: TGCAGCGTTGAAGAGGCAGGGGGCTACTATGGCTACACCTTC. The full variable domain, completed using reference TRBV29-1 and TRBJ1-2, is SAVISQKPSRDICQRGTSLTIQCQVDSQVTMMFWYRQQPGQSLTLIATANQGSEATYESGFVIDKFPISRPNLTFSTLTVSNMSPEDSSIYLCSVEEAGGYYGYTFGSGTRLTVV.

This clonotype was recorded at least ten times. The chain carries TRBV7-2 and TRBJ2-7; TRBD2 agrees at 11 bases. Germline V gene sequence: CDR1 SGHTA, CDR2 FQGNSA. The CDR3 spans 18 residues. Germline trimming cut 0 bases from V and 3 bases from J; bases unmatched to any gene: 10. The CDR3 bases are TGTGCCAGCAGCTTAGCCCCCATACTAGCGGGAGCGGGCTACGAGCAGTACTTC. It yields the protein CASSLAPILAGAGYEQYF. Drawing the rest from reference TRBV7-2 and TRBJ2-7, the complete variable domain is GAGVSQSPSNKVTEKGKDVELRCDPISGHTALYWYRQSLGQGLEFLIYFQGNSAPDKSGLPSDRFSAERTGGSVSTLTIQRTQQEDSAVYLCASSLAPILAGAGYEQYFGPGTRLTVT.

In its sample, this clonotype was seen many times. DNA of the CDR3: TGCAGTGCCATGAAGCTCACTTTGTACAGAGTCTACGAGCAGTACTTC. Translation gives CSAMKLTLYRVYEQYF. The V gene is TRBV20-1, the J gene TRBJ2-7, with D hard to call. V was clipped by 6 bases and J by 3 bases, with 24 bases between them. CDR1 is DFQATT and CDR2 is SNEGSKA in the germline V gene (reference sequence). This CDR3 has 16 amino acids.

The chain links TRBV25-1 to TRBJ1-4; D not certain. The CDR3 runs to 13 residues. Germline lookup yields CDR1 MGHDK and CDR2 SYGVNS. The V and J ends lost 6 bases and 8 bases respectively, with 13 bases between them. The CDR3: CASRRAAEEKLFF. In nucleotides, the CDR3 is TGTGCCAGCAGAAGAGCCGCCGAGGAAAAACTGTTTTTT.

This clonotype was seen many times. The chain joins TRBV12-3 or TRBV12-4 to TRBJ1-5; a weak D match, TRBD1 (5 bases). The CDR3 spans 13 residues. V was trimmed by 8 bases and J by 4 bases, leaving 12 bases between them. CDR3 loop: CASQQGKNQPQHF. CDR3 nucleotide sequence: TGTGCCAGCCAGCAGGGAAAGAATCAGCCCCAGCATTTT.

The chain has TRBV19 and TRBJ1-3; D unclear. The CDR3 has 14 residues. CDR1 is LNHDA, CDR2 SQIVND, per germline (reference sequence). The V and J ends lost 3 bases and 0 bases respectively, with 6 bases between them. The CDR3 DNA follows: TGTGCCAGTAGTATCCGAGACTCTGGAAACACCATATATTTT. Its protein is CASSIRDSGNTIYF.

This chain links TRBV28 with TRBJ1-3, with D uncertain. CDR1 MDHEN and CDR2 SYDVKM come from the germline V gene. Deletions cut 7 bases from V and 8 bases from J, with 15 bases between. The CDR3 spans 13 residues. The CDR3 DNA sequence: TGTGCCAGCATGTCGGGCAGGAGACACACCATATATTTT. Amino acid sequence: CASMSGRRHTIYF.

This clonotype was counted only a few times. This may be a read error: a much more frequent sequence differs by one nucleotide. The chain couples TRBV28 to TRBJ2-7; TRBD2 agrees at 8 bases. The length of the CDR3 is 15 residues. J lost 5 bases, V lost 2 bases, and 8 bases had no gene match. From germline, CDR1 is MDHEN and CDR2 SYDVKM. Here the CDR3 reads CASSLNLAGGHEQYF. The CDR3 DNA sequence: TGTGCCAGCAGTTTAAACTTGGCGGGAGGCCACGAGCAGTACTTC.

V and J are TRBV15 and TRBJ2-1; D remains ambiguous. The CDR3 runs to 13 residues. In germline, CDR1 is LNHNV, CDR2 YYDKDF (reference sequence). Trimming took 1 base from V and 5 from J, leaving 6 bases between them. CDR3 sequence: CATSRVGNNEQFF. In nucleotides, the CDR3 is TGTGCCACCAGCAGAGTTGGAAACAATGAGCAGTTCTTC.

This clonotype was recorded many times. This chain uses TRBV20-1 with TRBJ2-5; D ambiguous. CDR1 and CDR2 (germline): DFQATT, SNEGSKA (reference sequence). The CDR3 extends over 11 amino acids. V dropped 3 bases and J dropped 3 bases, with 5 bases sitting between them. CDR3 protein: CSASTEETQYF. Here the CDR3 DNA reads TGCAGTGCTAGCACAGAAGAGACCCAGTACTTC.

The chain is built from TRBV5-6 and TRBJ1-1; D is ambiguous. Germline V gene sequence: CDR1 SGHDT, CDR2 YYEEEE. V dropped 0 bases and J dropped 4 bases, with 13 bases sitting between them. This CDR3 has 15 amino acids. CDR3 in DNA: TGTGCCAGCAGCTTGGGGTATGGTCGGCGCACTGAAGCTTTCTTT. Protein: CASSLGYGRRTEAFF.

This clonotype was picked up many times. The chain recombines TRBV6-5 with TRBJ2-2; 12 bases are a match to TRBD2. Germline V CDR1 and CDR2: MNHEY, SVGAGI. The ends lost 0 bases at V and 4 bases at J; junction bases unmatched: 3. The CDR3 covers 17 residues. CDR3 amino acids: CASSYSRLAGATGELFF. The CDR3 bases are TGTGCCAGCAGTTACTCGAGACTAGCGGGAGCCACCGGGGAGCTGTTTTTT.

Concerning this clonotype: This clone may be a read error of a much larger clone one base away. The CDR3 DNA reads as TGTGCCAGCAGTTTAGCGCTTGAGGGCAGGGGGCACAACACTGAAGCTTTCTTT. Translating gives CASSLALEGRGHNTEAFF. The chain joins TRBV12-3 or TRBV12-4 to TRBJ1-1; 8 positions match TRBD1. V trimming: 0 bases; J trimming: 2 bases; junction bases outside the gene matches: 11. CDR3 length equals 18 residues.

CDR3 sequence: CSVEAARGKNTEAFF. Here the CDR3 DNA reads TGCAGCGTTGAAGCGGCCCGGGGGAAGAACACTGAAGCTTTCTTT. The chain links TRBV29-1 to TRBJ1-1; D is perhaps TRBD1 (5 bases). CDR3 length: 15 residues. Germline V gene sequence: CDR1 SQVTM, CDR2 ANQGSEA. The V and J ends lost 1 base and 1 base respectively, with 13 bases between them.

There are many counts of this clonotype. This chain joins TRBV6-5 and TRBJ2-7; possibly TRBD2 for D (5 bases). The V end lost 3 bases, the J end lost 5 bases, and 8 bases lay between the germline ends. Germline CDR1 and CDR2: MNHEY and SVGAGI. This CDR3 has 12 amino acids. CDR3 sequence (DNA): TGTGCCAGCAGTTATGGAGGACACGAGCAGTACTTC. It yields the protein CASSYGGHEQYF.

This clonotype has at least ten counts. The chain is built from TRBV12-3 or TRBV12-4 and TRBJ1-3; D remains ambiguous. Trimming stripped 6 bases from V and 6 bases from J, with 15 bases between. The CDR3 loop spans 14 amino acids. The CDR3 coding sequence is TGTGCCAGCAGGCCATGGGGTCTGACAAACACCATATATTTT. Its protein product is CASRPWGLTNTIYF.

V is TRBV6-2 or TRBV6-3 and J is TRBJ2-1; no firm D call. The CDR3 sequence is 14 residues long. Per germline, CDR1 MNHEY and CDR2 SVGEGT. Trimming pared 0 bases from V and 5 bases from J, leaving 8 bases between. The CDR3 sequence: CASSYSNVHNEQFF. As DNA, the CDR3 is TGTGCCAGCAGTTACTCGAATGTCCACAATGAGCAGTTCTTC.

The V and J genes are TRBV5-1 and TRBJ2-7; 10 nucleotides line up with TRBD2. The V and J ends lost 1 base and 5 bases, in that order; junction bases with no gene match: 3. The CDR3 loop spans 14 amino acids. The germline V gene encodes CDR1 SGHRS and CDR2 YFSETQ. CDR3 sequence reads: CASSLTSGIHEQYF. As DNA, the CDR3 is TGCGCCAGCAGCTTGACTAGCGGGATCCACGAGCAGTACTTC.

This chain connects TRBV29-1 to TRBJ2-5; 8 nucleotides agree with TRBD1. Germline lookup yields CDR1 SQVTM and CDR2 ANQGSEA. The CDR3 spans 12 residues. J gave up 5 bases and V 5 bases, and 4 bases lay outside the gene matches. The CDR3 protein is CSVRQGLETQYF. As DNA, the CDR3 is TGCAGCGTTCGACAGGGGTTGGAGACCCAGTACTTC.

V gene TRBV5-1 combines with J gene TRBJ2-2; 8 bases are a match to TRBD1. The CDR3 is 15 amino acids. Germline CDR1 SGHRS, CDR2 YFSETQ. J was trimmed by 6 bases and V by 3 bases; bases with no gene match: 7. The CDR3 DNA is TGCGCCAGCAGCTCTACAGGGGGTTTGGCCGGGGAGCTGTTTTTT. It specifies CASSSTGGLAGELFF.

At least ten counts were recorded for this clonotype. The V gene is TRBV27, the J gene TRBJ1-5; D not certain. Deletions cut 6 bases from V and 3 bases from J, with 21 bases between. This CDR3 has 17 residues. Germline values: CDR1 MNHEY, CDR2 SMNVEV (reference sequence). CDR3: CASSSSGPYMNNQPQHF. DNA of the CDR3: TGTGCCAGCAGCTCGTCTGGGCCGTATATGAACAATCAGCCCCAGCATTTT.

This rearrangement joins TRBV6-1 to TRBJ1-1; D unresolved. Trimming cost V 5 bases and J 1 base, with 11 bases left between them. Per the germline V gene, CDR1 is MNHNS and CDR2 is SASEGT. The CDR3 contains 14 residues. CDR3 amino acids: CASSHRDRNTEAFF. DNA for the CDR3: TGTGCCAGCAGTCACCGCGACCGGAACACTGAAGCTTTCTTT.

This sequence joins TRBV20-1 and TRBJ2-3; D ambiguous. The CDR3 is 15 residues long. Trimming pared 0 bases from V and 2 bases from J, leaving 12 bases between. Per germline, CDR1 DFQATT and CDR2 SNEGSKA (reference sequence). In DNA form, the CDR3 reads TGCAGTGCTAGAGATTGGGTTCTACCCACAGATACGCAGTATTTT. Amino acid sequence: CSARDWVLPTDTQYF.

This clonotype was detected once. The chain joins TRBV4-1 to TRBJ1-2; unclear D gene. V was pared by 1 base and J by 6 bases, with 9 bases between. CDR3 size: 13 residues. Germline loops: CDR1 MGHRA, CDR2 YSYEKL. CDR3 nucleotides: TGCGCCAGCAGCCAAGTTCTAACGGATGGCTACACCTTC. Translation gives CASSQVLTDGYTF.

This clonotype has a count of ten or more. The J gene is TRBJ2-1, the V gene TRBV6-2 or TRBV6-3; D ambiguous. This CDR3 is 12 amino acids long. Trimming removed 7 bases at V and 6 bases at J, with 10 bases between. Germline values: CDR1 MNHEY, CDR2 SVGEGT. The CDR3 is CASTARGNEQFF. In nucleotides, the CDR3 is TGTGCCAGCACCGCGAGAGGCAATGAGCAGTTCTTC.

The CDR3 region is CASSQDLLGATTGYGYTF. The CDR3 DNA follows: TGTGCCAGCAGCCAAGATCTTTTAGGAGCCACTACGGGGTATGGCTACACCTTC. This chain joins TRBV4-2 and TRBJ1-2; D not certain. Between the trimmed V and J ends, which lost 0 bases and 5 bases, there was a span of 22 bases. CDR1 and CDR2 from the germline V gene are LGHNA and YNFKEQ. CDR3 size: 18 residues.

The table lists this clonotype with many counts. The genes are TRBV28 and TRBJ2-7; TRBD1 matches 11 bases. The length of the CDR3 is 15 residues. Germline assignment: CDR1 MDHEN and CDR2 SYDVKM. J lost 6 bases, V lost 5 bases, and 9 bases had no gene match. As DNA, the CDR3 is TGTGCCAGCAGTCGGGCAGGACAGGGGGCCTCCGAGCAGTACTTC. Its translation is CASSRAGQGASEQYF.